This T cell receptor beta chain is drawn from a study of cytomegalovirus exposure and HLA in healthy donors. Findings and caveats of the study: The dataset shows that most TCR sequences were rare, while some public TCRs occurred in many donors.

The germline V and J ends were trimmed by 1 base and 1 base, with 13 bases remaining between them. From germline, CDR1 is MNHNS and CDR2 SASEGT. The CDR3 runs 16 residues. Sequencing used immunoSEQ multiplex PCR; TCRdb keeps in-frame clones, though not all of them. The sample carries 150,000 or so clones, about 95% recorded once. Donors were drawn from the roughly 130-subject validation cohort, separate from the roughly 670-subject first cohort. About this clone itself: Antigen: not known.

This chain connects TRBV6-1 to TRBJ1-2; D is perhaps TRBD1 (5 bases). Sequencing used PBMCs. The clonotype was recovered from a man aged 18 to 35 in good health and CMV-seropositive. The CDR3, as DNA: TGTGCCAGCAGTGAAGAGGGGCGGATGTTTAACTATGGCTACACCTTC. Translating gives CASSEEGRMFNYGYTF.